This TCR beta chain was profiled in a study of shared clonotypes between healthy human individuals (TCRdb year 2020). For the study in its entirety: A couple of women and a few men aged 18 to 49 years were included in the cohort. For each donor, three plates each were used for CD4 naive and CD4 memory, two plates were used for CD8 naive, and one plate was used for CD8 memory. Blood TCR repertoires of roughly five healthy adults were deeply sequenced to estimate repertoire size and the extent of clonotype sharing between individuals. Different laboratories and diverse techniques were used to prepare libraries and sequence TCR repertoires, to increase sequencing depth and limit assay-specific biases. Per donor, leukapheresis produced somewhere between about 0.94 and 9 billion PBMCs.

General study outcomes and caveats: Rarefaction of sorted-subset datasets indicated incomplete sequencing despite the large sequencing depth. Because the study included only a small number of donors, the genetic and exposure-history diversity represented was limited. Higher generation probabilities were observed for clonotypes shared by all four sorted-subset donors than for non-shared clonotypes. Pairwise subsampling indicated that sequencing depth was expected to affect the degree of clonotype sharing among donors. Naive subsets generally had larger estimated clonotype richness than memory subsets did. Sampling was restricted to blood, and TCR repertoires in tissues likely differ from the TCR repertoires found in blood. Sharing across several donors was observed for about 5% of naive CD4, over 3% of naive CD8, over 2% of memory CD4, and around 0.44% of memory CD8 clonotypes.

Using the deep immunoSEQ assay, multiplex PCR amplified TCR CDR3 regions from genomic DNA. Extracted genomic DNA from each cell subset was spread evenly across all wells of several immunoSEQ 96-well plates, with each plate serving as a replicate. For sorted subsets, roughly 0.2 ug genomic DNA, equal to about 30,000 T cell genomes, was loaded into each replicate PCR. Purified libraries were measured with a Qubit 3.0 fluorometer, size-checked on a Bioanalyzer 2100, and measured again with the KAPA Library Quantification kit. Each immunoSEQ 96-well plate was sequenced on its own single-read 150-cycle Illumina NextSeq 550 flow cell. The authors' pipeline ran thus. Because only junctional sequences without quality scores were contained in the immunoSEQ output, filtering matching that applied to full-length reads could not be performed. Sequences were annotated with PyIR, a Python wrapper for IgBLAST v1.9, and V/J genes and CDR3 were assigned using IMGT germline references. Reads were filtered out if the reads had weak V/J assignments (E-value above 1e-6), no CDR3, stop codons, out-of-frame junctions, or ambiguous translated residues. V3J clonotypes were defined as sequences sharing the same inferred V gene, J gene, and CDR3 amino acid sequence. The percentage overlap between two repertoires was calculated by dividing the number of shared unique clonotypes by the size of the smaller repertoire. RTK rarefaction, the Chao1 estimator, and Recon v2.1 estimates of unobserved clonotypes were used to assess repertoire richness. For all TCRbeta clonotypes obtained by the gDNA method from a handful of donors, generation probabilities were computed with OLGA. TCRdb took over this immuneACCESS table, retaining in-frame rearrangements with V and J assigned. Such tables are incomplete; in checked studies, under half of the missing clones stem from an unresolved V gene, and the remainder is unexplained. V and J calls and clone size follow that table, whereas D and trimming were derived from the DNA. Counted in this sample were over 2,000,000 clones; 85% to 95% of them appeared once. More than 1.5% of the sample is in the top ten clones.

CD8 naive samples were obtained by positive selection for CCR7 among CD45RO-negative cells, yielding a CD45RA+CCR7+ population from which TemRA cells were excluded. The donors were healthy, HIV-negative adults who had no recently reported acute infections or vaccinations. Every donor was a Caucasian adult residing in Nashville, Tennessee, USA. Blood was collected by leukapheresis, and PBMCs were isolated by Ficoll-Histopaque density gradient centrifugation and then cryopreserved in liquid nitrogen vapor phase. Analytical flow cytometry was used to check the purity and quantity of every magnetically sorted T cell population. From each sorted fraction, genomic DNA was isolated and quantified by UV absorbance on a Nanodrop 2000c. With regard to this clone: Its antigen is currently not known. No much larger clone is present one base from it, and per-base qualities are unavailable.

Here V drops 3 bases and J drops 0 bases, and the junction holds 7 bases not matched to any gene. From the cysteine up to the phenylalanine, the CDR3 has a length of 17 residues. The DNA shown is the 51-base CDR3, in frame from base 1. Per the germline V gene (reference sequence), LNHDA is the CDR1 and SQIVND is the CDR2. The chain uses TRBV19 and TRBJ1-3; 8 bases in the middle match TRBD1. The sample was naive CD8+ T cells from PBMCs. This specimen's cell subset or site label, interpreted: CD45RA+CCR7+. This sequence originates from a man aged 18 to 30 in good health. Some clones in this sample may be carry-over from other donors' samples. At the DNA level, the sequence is TGTGCCAGTAGTATGGGGACAGGCGTATACTCTGGAAACACCATATATTTT. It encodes CASSMGTGVYSGNTIYF. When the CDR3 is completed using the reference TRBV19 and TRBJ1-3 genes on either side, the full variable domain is DGGITQSPKYLFRKEGQNVTLSCEQNLNHDAMYWYRQDPGQGLRLIYYSQIVNDFQKGDIAEGYSVSREKKESFPLTVTSAQKNPTAFYLCASSMGTGVYSGNTIYFGEGSWLTVV.